The clone carrying this T cell receptor (beta chain) has at least ten counts. As yet, its antigen is unknown. This sample was taken from a study of T cells in Graves' hyperthyroidism and ophthalmopathy. Study summary: Any treatment followed the collection of peripheral blood at initial diagnosis. Broader study findings: The majority of expanded thyroid clonotypes above 0.001 also appeared in blood.

Ophthalmopathy patients all had a Clinical Activity Score of at least 3, a NOSPECS grade of at least 4 and disease under 3 months old. Patients having uncontrolled infection, another autoimmune disease, pregnancy or lactation were not included. Germline V CDR1 and CDR2: SGDLS, YYNGEE. V lost 0 bases to trimming and J lost 3 bases, with 10 bases between them. This CDR3 has 14 residues. TCR beta CDR3 regions were amplified from RNA transcripts. The HTBI primer set was used in a first-round RT-PCR of the TCR CDR3. Via MiXCR, TCRdb re-called the multiplex PCR reads, giving one row per CDR3 protein. The sample has hundreds of thousands of distinct CDR3 sequences, around 15% seen once.

This sequence joins TRBV9 and TRBJ2-7, with D hard to call. The sequenced sample was blood. The receptor was derived from an older woman with Graves' ophthalmopathy. The CDR3 bases are TGTGCCAGCAGCGTAGGTGCGGTAAGCTACGAGCAGTACTTC. This codes for CASSVGAVSYEQYF. Together with reference TRBV9 and TRBJ2-7, the CDR3 gives the full variable domain: DSGVTQTPKHLITATGQRVTLRCSPRSGDLSVYWYQQSLDQGLQFLIQYYNGEERAKGNILERFSAQQFPDLHSELNLSSLELGDSALYFCASSVGAVSYEQYFGPGTRLTVT.